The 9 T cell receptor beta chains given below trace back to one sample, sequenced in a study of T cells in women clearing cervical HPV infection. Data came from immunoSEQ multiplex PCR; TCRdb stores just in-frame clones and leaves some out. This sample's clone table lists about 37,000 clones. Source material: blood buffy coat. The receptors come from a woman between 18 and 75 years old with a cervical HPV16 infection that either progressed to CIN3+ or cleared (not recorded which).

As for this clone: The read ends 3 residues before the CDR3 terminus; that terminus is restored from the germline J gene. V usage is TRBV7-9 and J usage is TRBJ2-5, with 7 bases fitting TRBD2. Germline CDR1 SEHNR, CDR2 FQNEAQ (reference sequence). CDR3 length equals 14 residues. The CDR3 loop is CASSFERGTDTQYF. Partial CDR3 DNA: TGTGCCAGCAGCTTCGAGCGGGGCACAGATACC.

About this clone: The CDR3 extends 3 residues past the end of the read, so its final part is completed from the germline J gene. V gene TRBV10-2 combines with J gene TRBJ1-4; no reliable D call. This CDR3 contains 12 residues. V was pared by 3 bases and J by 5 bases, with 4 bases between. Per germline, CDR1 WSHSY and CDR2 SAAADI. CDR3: CASSERNEKLFF. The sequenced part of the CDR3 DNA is TGCGCCAGCAGTGAACGGAATGAAAAA.

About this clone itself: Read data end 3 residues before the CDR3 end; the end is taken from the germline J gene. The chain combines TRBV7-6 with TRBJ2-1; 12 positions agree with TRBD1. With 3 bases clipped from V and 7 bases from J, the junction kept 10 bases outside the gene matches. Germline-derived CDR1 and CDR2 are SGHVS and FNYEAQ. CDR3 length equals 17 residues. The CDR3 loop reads CASSLAIGTGGENEQFF. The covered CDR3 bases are TGTGCCAGCAGCTTGGCGATCGGGACAGGGGGCGAGAATGAG.

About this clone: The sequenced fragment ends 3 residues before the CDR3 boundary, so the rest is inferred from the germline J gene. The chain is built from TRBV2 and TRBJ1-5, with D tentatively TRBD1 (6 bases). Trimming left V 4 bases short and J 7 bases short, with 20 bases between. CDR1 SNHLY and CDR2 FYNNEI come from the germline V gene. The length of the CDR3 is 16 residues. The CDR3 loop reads CASSGGRELQGQPQHF. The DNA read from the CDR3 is TGTGCCAGCAGTGGAGGCAGGGAACTTCAGGGGCAGCCC. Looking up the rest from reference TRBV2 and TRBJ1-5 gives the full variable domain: EPEVTQTPSHQVTQMGQEVILRCVPISNHLYFYWYRQILGQKVEFLVSFYNNEISEKSEIFDDQFSVERPDGSNFTLKIRSTKLEDSAMYFCASSGGRELQGQPQHFGDGTRLSIL.

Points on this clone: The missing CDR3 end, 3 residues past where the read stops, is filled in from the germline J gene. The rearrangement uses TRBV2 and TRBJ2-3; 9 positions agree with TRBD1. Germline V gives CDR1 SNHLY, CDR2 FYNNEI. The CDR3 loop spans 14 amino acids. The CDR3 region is CASRQGTGLQPQYF. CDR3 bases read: TGTGCCAGCAGACAAGGGACAGGGCTTCAGCCG.

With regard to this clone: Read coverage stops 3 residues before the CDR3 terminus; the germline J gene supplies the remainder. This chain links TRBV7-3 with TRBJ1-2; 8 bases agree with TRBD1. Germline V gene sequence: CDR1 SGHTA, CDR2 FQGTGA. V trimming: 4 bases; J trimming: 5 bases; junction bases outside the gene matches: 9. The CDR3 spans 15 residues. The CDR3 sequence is CASSSGQASRYGYTF. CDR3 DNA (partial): TGTGCCAGCAGCTCGGGACAGGCGAGCAGATATGGC.

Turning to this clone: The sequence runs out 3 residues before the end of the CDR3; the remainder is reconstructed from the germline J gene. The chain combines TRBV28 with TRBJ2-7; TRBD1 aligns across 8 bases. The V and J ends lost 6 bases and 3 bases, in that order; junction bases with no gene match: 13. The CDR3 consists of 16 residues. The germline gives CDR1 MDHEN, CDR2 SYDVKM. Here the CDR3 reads CASRPPDRGNFYEQYF. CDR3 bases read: TGTGCCAGCAGACCACCCGACAGGGGAAACTTCTACGAG.

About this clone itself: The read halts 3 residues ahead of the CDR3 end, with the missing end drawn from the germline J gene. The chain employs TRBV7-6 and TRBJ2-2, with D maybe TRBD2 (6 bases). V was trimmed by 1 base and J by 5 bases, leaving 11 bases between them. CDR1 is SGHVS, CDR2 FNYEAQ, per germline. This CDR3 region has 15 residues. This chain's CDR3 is CASSLDGGGTGELFF. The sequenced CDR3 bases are TGTGCCAGCAGCTTAGACGGGGGTGGGACCGGGGAG.

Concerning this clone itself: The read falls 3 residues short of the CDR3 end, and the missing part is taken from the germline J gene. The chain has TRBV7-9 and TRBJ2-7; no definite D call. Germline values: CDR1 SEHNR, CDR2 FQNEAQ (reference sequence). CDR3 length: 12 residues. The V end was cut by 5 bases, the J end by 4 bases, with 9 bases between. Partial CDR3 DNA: TGTGCCAGCAGCACCCACTATTACGAG. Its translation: CASSTHYYE. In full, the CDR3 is CASSTHYYEQYF.